The sequence of this T cell receptor (beta chain) was determined in a study of tumor-infiltrating lymphocytes in primary liver carcinoma. Study-level background: The study reported T1-T3 N0M0 tumors spanning 4.2 to 10 cm. Overall study findings and caveats: Blood trailed tumors significantly in top-250-clone fraction (p = 0.039). Overlap between tumor regions exceeded overlap of tumor with adjacent tissue or blood.

Of note for this clonotype: No antigen is known for it. The junction differs from germline at one of its ends, possibly a read error.

The input was around 0.5 ug total RNA; TCR beta cDNA was made from it with a constant-region primer. Researchers made the TCR beta libraries by running three nested multiplex PCR rounds with slightly modified ARM-PCR. TCRdb ran MiXCR on the multiplex PCR reads and lists one entry per CDR3 protein. The table shows some 110,000 distinct CDR3 sequences, with around 64% occurring only once. Unsorted bulk tissue of roughly 20-31 mg yielded co-extracted RNA and DNA. Each individual tumor supplied samples from five separate regions. The material sequenced was liver tumor tissue from sampling region 3. The subset denotes: tumor region T3, left-lateral pole. The clonotype was recovered from a woman aged 55 to 70 with primary liver carcinoma and hepatitis B virus infection.

CDR3 region: CASSAVQGGLAGGFNEQFF. The CDR3 DNA reads TGTGCCAGCAGCGCCGTACAGGGGGGACTTGCGGGAGGATTCAATGAGCAATTCTTC. This chain uses TRBV11-3 with TRBJ2-1; D assignment may be TRBD1 or TRBD2 (8 bases each). There are 19 residues in the CDR3. Germline assignment: CDR1 SGHNT and CDR2 YENEEA.